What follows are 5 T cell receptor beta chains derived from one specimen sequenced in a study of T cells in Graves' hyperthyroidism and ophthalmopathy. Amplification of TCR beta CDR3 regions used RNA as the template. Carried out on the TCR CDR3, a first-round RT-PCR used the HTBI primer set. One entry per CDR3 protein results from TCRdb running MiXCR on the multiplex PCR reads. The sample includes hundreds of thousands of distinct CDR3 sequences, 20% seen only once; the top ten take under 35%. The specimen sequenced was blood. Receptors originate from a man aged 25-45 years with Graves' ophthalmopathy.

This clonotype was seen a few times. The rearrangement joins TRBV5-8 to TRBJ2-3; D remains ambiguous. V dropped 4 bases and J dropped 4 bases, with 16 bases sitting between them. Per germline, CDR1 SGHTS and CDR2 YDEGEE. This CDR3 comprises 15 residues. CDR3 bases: TGTGCCAGCAGCGCCGGTGGGTTGCAGGCAGATACGCAGTATTTT. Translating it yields CASSAGGLQADTQYF.

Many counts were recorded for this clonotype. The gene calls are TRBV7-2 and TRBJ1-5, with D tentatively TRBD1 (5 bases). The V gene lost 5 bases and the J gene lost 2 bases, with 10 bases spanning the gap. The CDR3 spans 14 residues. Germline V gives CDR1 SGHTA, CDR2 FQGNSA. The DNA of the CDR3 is TGTGCCAGCAGCATAACGGGGGGCAATCAGCCCCAGCATTTT. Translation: CASSITGGNQPQHF.

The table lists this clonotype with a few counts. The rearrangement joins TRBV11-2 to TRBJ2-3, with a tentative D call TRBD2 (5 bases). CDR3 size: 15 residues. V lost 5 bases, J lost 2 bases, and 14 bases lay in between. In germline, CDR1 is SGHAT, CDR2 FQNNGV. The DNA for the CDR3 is TGTGCCAGCAGCGCGGGCGGCTCCACCACAGATACGCAGTATTTT. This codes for CASSAGGSTTDTQYF.

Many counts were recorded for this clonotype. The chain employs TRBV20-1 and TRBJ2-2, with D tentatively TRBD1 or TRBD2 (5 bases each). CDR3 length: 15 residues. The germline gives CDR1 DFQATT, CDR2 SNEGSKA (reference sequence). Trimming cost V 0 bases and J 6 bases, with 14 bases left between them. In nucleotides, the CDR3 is TGCAGTGCTAGAGATCCCCAGGGTAGCGCCGGGGAGCTGTTTTTT. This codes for CSARDPQGSAGELFF.

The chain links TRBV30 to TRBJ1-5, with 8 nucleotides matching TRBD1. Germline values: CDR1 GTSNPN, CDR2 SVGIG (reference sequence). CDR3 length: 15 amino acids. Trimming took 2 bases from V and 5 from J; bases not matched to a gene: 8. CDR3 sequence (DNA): TGTGCCTGGAGTTTCCCGGACAGGGATCATCAGCCCCAGCATTTT. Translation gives CAWSFPDRDHQPQHF.